Listed here is a single T cell receptor (beta chain). Its recognized antigen is unknown. Per-base qualities were not stored, and no clone one base away is much larger. The donors belonged to the validation cohort of over a hundred subjects, which was separate from the approximately 700-subject first cohort. Via the germline V gene, CDR1 is SGHDT and CDR2 YYEEEE. The CDR3 runs 14 residues from the cysteine to the phenylalanine. The only DNA kept is the CDR3, 42 bases in frame from the first base. Trimming accounts for 1 base at V and 6 bases at J, while the number of junction bases matched to no gene is 3. This entry belongs to a study of cytomegalovirus exposure and HLA in healthy donors (dated by TCRdb to about 2017). General notes on the study: According to a later analysis, one platform produced both the 120 validation repertoires and the roughly 640 repertoires of the first cohort. The aim of the study was to test whether cataloging public T cell receptors could identify signatures of past pathogen exposure. Along with the 666-subject first cohort, a separate validation cohort of approximately 110 different subjects was used. To predict cytomegalovirus infection status, the study combined high-throughput TCR immunosequencing, statistical association of individual TCRs with disease status, and machine learning. General findings and caveats noted by the study authors: A later analysis lacked HLA typing for the validation cohort, so it scored co-occurrence in that cohort across all 110 or so repertoires. Across donors, most TCR sequences were observed very rarely, whereas some public TCRs were present in many individuals. Cytomegalovirus status was reported to be diagnosed by the classifier with high specificity and sensitivity in both the original and validation cohorts. In a later analysis, TCRs clustered in the first cohort were found to also tend to co-occur in the 130 or so validation repertoires, with 94% of cluster scores above 0. In vitro tests confirmed that a few of the cytomegalovirus-associated TCR beta chains recognize cytomegalovirus antigens. According to the authors, the approach could potentially be generalized to other disease states and immunological phenotypes. The study gave a list of 150 to 200 TCR beta chains associated with cytomegalovirus.

Library generation was performed with the immunoSEQ multiplex PCR assay. In the source study's methods: A statistical classification framework was built to diagnose cytomegalovirus status from the catalog of TCR beta chain sequences. The clones in this table, taken by TCRdb from immuneACCESS, are in-frame only. Not every clone is retained; where verified, under half of the shortfall comes from an unresolved V gene, and the cause of the rest is unknown. V and J calls and clone size are given by that table; D and trimming were obtained from the DNA. The sample records around 300,000 clones, around 86% of which are singletons. The top ten constitute about 1% of the sample.

Sequenced input: PBMCs. This TCR was sampled from a woman between 18 and 30 years old in good health and CMV-seronegative. The receptor chain draws on TRBV5-6 and TRBJ2-1; TRBD1 fits 8 bases in the junction. The nucleotide sequence is TGTGCCAGCAGCTTGTACAGGGGGGTCAATGAGCAGTTCTTC. The translation is CASSLYRGVNEQFF. Where the CDR3 stops, the reference TRBV5-6 and TRBJ2-1 genes take over; the full variable domain is DAGVTQSPTHLIKTRGQQVTLRCSPKSGHDTVSWYQQALGQGPQFIFQYYEEEERQRGNFPDRFSGHQFPNYSSELNVNALLLGDSALYLCASSLYRGVNEQFFGPGTRLTVL.